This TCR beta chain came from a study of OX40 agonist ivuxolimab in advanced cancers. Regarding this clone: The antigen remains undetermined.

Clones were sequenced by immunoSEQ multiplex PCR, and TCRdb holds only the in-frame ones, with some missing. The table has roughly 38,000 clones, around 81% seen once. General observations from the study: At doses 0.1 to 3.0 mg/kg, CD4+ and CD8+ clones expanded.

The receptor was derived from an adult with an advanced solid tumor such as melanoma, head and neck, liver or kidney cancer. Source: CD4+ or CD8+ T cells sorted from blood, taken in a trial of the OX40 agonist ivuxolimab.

CDR3 amino acids: CASSPSKGGEETQYF. For the CDR3, the DNA is TGTGCCAGCTCACCCTCTAAAGGGGGCGAAGAGACCCAGTACTTC. The V gene is TRBV18, the J gene TRBJ2-5; the match to TRBD1 covers 7 bases. Germline V gene data show CDR1 as KGHSH and CDR2 as LQKENI. The CDR3 runs to 15 residues. V shed 3 bases and J 3 bases; nucleotides not matched to a gene: 7.